The clone carrying this T cell receptor beta chain has a handful of counts. Its target is unknown. With 3 bases removed from V and 1 base from J, the gap between germline ends came to 15 bases. This CDR3 is 15 amino acids long. Germline values: CDR1 DFQATT, CDR2 SNEGSKA (reference sequence). The second PCR ran roughly 7 to 12 cycles with a sample-barcoded 5' primer and J-beta primers. Each CDR3 protein is one row after TCRdb ran MiXCR on the 5' RACE reads. The sample shows about 1.8 million distinct CDR3 sequences, 49% of them seen only once. The sample is drawn from a study of blood T cells in healthy people across ages. Turning to the study itself: The capture of about one barcoded beta molecule per two T cells was achieved by template switching.

The study's findings and limits: Older age went with lower TCR beta diversity per million T cells, in a roughly linear way. Percentage of naive T cells showed a strong correlation with TCR beta diversity.

The TCR originated in a woman aged 40 to 55 in good health. Material for sequencing was blood. The rearrangement links TRBV20-1 to TRBJ2-5, with D possibly being TRBD2 (5 bases). The CDR3: CSARGGLASQETQYF. CDR3 DNA sequence: TGCAGTGCTAGGGGCGGTCTAGCATCCCAAGAGACCCAGTACTTC.